The TCR beta chain described here comes from a study of T cells in Graves' hyperthyroidism and ophthalmopathy. Study-level findings and limits: Among clonotypes expanded in thyroid above 0.001, most were also found in blood.

Looked up from germline, CDR1 is SGHTA and CDR2 is FQGNSA. V was shortened by 5 bases and J by 4 bases, with 12 bases between the two germline ends. The CDR3 consists of 15 residues. TCR beta CDR3 regions were amplified from RNA transcripts. The primer set for the first-round RT-PCR of the TCR CDR3 was HTBI. TCRdb reprocessed the multiplex PCR reads with MiXCR, giving one entry per CDR3 protein. Here the sample spans 300,000 to 350,000 distinct CDR3 sequences, roughly 20% being singletons. This clonotype has a count of ten or more. No antigen is known for it. Sequencing used blood. This receptor was taken from a woman aged 35 to 49 with Graves' ophthalmopathy. The rearrangement uses TRBV7-2 and TRBJ1-6, with a weak D call TRBD1 (6 bases). For the CDR3, the DNA is TGTGCCAGCAGCGCGCAGACAGGTTATAATTCACCCCTCCACTTT. Residues: CASSAQTGYNSPLHF.